The source of this T cell receptor (beta chain) is a study of CD8 T cells in ankylosing spondylitis. Quantitative 5'-RACE with molecular barcodes produced the TCR beta libraries. Each CDR3 protein gets one entry after TCRdb re-called the 5' RACE reads with MiXCR. This table has over 130,000 distinct CDR3 sequences, about 42% appearing once. This clonotype has more than one count but fewer than ten. Its antigen is undetermined. Germline V gene lookup returns CDR1 SGHAT and CDR2 FQDESV (reference sequence). Trimming took 7 bases from V and 7 from J, leaving 32 bases between them. This CDR3 has 18 residues. Study results and caveats: There was reportedly significant enrichment of clones that were disease-linked in matched ankylosing spondylitis synovial fluid.

The specimen was synovial fluid, either unsorted or a sorted T cell fraction (not recorded which). V is TRBV11-1 and J is TRBJ2-7; maybe TRBD1 (6 bases). This TCR came from a male donor with ankylosing spondylitis. The CDR3: CASIPLGIRDMAIREQYF. DNA for the CDR3: TGTGCCAGCATCCCGTTGGGGATTAGGGACATGGCGATTCGAGAGCAGTACTTC.